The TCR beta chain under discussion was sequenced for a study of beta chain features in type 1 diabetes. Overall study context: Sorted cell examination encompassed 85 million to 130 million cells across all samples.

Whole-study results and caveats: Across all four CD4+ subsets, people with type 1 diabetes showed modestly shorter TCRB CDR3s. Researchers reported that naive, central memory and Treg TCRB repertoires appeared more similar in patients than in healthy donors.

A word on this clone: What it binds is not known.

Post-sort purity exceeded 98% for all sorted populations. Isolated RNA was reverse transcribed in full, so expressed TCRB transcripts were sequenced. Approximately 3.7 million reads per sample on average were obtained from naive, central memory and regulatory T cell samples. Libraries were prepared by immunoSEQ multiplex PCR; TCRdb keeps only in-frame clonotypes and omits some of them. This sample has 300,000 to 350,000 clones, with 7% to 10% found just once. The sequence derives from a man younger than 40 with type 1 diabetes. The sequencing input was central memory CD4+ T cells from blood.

CDR3 nucleotides: TGTGCCAGCAGCTTAGATCGGGGGCTAGATACGCAGTATTTT. It codes for CASSLDRGLDTQYF. The rearrangement joins TRBV7-2 to TRBJ2-3; D may correspond to TRBD1 or TRBD2 (6 bases each). Germline values: CDR1 SGHTA, CDR2 FQGNSA. The V end lost 1 base, the J end lost 5 bases, and 10 bases lay between the germline ends. The CDR3 consists of 14 residues.